This T cell receptor beta chain is drawn from a study of technical replicates of blood from a handful of donors. Germline CDR1 is MNHNS and CDR2 is SASEGT. V gave up 4 bases and J gave up 4 bases, with 10 bases separating them. The CDR3 runs to 13 residues. The table came from immunoSEQ multiplex PCR; TCRdb's copy has only in-frame clones and leaves some out. The repertoire holds around 85,000 clones, with roughly 94% as singletons. Sequencing was done on a sample of T cells isolated from PBMCs. The V and J genes are TRBV6-1 and TRBJ1-2; a weak D match, TRBD1 (5 bases). The receptor's source is a human donor in good health. CDR3 loop: CASSVGGVYGYTF. DNA for the CDR3: TGTGCCAGCAGTGTCGGAGGGGTCTATGGCTACACCTTC.